A single T cell receptor (beta chain) is shown here with its context. This sample was included in a study of patients and donors after allogeneic stem cell transplantation. Each CDR3 protein is one row after TCRdb ran MiXCR on the RT-PCR reads. The sample shows 390,000 or so distinct CDR3 sequences, around 16% of them seen only once. The germline V and J ends were trimmed by 6 bases and 3 bases, with 21 bases remaining between them. Germline V gene lookup returns CDR1 MNHEY and CDR2 SMNVEV (reference sequence). This CDR3 spans 17 amino acids. The source of this sequence is a human donor who was either an allogeneic HSCT recipient or a stem cell or donor lymphocyte infusion donor (not recorded which). It is not recorded whose cells these are; they may come from a transplant donor. Sequencing was carried out using blood, either unsorted or a sorted T cell fraction (not recorded which). The chain has TRBV27 and TRBJ2-1, with D possibly TRBD1 on 5 matching bases. In nucleotides, the CDR3 is TGTGCCAGCAGGGGGCACGGGTTGGGGATCAACTACAATGAGCAGTTCTTC. This translates into CASRGHGLGINYNEQFF.